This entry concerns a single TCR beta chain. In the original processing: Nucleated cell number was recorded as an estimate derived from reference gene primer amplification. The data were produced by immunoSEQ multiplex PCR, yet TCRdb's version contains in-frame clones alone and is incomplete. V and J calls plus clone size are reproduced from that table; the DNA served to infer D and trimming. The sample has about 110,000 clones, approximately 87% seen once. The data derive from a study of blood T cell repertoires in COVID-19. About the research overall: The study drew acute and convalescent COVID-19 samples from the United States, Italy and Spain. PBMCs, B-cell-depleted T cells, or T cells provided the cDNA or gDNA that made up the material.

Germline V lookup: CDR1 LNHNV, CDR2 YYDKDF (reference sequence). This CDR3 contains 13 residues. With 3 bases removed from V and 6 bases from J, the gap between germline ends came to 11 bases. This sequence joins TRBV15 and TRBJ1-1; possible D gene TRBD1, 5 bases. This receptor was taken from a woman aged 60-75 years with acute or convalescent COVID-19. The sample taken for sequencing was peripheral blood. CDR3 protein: CATSSKGTAEAFF. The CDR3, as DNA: TGTGCCACCAGCAGCAAAGGGACTGCTGAAGCTTTCTTT. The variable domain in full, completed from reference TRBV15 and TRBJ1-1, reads DAMVIQNPRYQVTQFGKPVTLSCSQTLNHNVMYWYQQKSSQAPKLLFHYYDKDFNNEADTPDNFQSRRPNTSFCFLDIRSPGLGDTAMYLCATSSKGTAEAFFGQGTRLTVV.